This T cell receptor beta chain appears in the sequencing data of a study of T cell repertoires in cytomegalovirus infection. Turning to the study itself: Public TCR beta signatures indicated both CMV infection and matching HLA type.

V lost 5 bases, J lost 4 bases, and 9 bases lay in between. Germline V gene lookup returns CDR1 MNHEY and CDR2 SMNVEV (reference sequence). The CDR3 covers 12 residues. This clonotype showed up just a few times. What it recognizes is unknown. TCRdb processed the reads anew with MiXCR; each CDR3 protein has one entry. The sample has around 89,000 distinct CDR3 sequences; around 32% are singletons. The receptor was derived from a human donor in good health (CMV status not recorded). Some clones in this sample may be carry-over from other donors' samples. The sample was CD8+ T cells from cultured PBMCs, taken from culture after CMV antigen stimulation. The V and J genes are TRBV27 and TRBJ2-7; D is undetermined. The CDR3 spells CASSHPGYEQYF. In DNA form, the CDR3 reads TGTGCCAGCAGTCACCCCGGGTACGAGCAGTACTTC.